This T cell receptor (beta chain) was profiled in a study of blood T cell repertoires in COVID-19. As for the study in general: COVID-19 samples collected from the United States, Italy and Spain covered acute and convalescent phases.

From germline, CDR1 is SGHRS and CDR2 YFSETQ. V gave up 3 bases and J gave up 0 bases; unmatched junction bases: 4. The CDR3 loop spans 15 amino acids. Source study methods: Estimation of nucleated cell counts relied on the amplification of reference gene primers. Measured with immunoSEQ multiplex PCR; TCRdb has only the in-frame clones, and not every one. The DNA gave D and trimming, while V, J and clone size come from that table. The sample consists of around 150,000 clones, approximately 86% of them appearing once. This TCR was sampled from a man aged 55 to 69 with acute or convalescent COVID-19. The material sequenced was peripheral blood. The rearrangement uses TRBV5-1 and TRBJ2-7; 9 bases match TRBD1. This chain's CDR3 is CASSSGTGNSYEQYF. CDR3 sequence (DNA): TGCGCCAGCAGCTCGGGGACAGGGAACTCCTACGAGCAGTACTTC.